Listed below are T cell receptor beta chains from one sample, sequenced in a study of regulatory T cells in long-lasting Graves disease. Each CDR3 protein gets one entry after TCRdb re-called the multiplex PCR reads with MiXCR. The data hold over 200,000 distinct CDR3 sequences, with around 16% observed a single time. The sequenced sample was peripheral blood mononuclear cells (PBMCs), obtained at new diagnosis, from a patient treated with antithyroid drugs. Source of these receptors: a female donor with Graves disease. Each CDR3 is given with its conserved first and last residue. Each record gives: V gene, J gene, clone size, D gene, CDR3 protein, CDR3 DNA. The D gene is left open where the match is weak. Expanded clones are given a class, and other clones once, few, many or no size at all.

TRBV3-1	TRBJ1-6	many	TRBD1	CATRQGGVYSPLHF	TGTGCCACCAGACAGGGGGGAGTTTACTCACCCCTCCACTTT
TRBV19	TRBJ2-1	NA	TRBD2	CASTRVGLAVPQGQFF	TGTGCCAGCACCCGAGTGGGACTAGCGGTACCGCAGGGGCAGTTCTTC
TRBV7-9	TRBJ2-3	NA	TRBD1	CASRSTGGPPDTQYF	TGTGCCAGCAGGTCGACAGGGGGCCCCCCAGATACGCAGTATTTT
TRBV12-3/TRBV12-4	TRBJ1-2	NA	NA	CASSPGGSGYTF	TGTGCCAGCAGTCCGGGGGGGAGTGGCTACACCTTC
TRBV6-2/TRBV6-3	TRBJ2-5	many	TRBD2	CATRTSGSYQETQYF	TGTGCCACCAGGACTAGCGGGAGTTACCAAGAGACCCAGTACTTC
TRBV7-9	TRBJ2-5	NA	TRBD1	CASSPPDRGQETQYF	TGTGCCAGCAGCCCCCCGGACAGGGGACAAGAGACCCAGTACTTC
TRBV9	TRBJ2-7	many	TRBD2	CASGGTSGSSYEQYF	TGTGCCAGCGGAGGGACTAGCGGGAGTTCCTACGAGCAGTACTTC
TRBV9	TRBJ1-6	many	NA	CASSVDNSPLHF	TGTGCCAGCAGCGTAGATAATTCACCCCTCCACTTT
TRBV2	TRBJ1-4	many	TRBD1	CASIRTGTGRATNEKLFF	TGTGCCAGCATCAGAACGGGGACAGGGAGGGCAACTAATGAAAAACTGTTTTTT
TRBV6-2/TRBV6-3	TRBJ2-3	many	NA	CASSYRGKSTDTQYF	TGTGCCAGCAGTTACAGGGGAAAAAGCACAGATACGCAGTATTTT
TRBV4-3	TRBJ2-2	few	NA	CASSPHPPGGTNTGELFF	TGCGCCAGCAGCCCTCACCCGCCTGGGGGGACGAACACCGGGGAGCTGTTTTTT
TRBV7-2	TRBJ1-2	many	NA	CASSLGVGYGYTF	TGTGCCAGCAGCTTAGGGGTAGGGTATGGCTACACCTTC
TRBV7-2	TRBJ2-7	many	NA	CASSQVRGGTYEQYF	TGTGCCAGCAGCCAAGTCCGGGGAGGAACCTACGAGCAGTACTTC
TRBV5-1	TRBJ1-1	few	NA	CASSPTRGDTEAFF	TGCGCCAGCAGCCCGACGAGGGGGGACACTGAAGCTTTCTTT
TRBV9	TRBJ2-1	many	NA	CASSVTRSSNEQFF	TGTGCCAGCAGCGTAACCCGGTCATCCAATGAGCAGTTCTTC
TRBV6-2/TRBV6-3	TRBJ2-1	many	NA	CASSLDYPASYNEQFF	TGTGCCAGCAGCTTAGACTATCCAGCGAGCTACAATGAGCAGTTCTTC
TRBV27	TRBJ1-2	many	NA	CASRPRRGGGSYGYTF	TGTGCCAGCAGACCCCGCCGGGGTGGGGGTTCCTATGGCTACACCTTC
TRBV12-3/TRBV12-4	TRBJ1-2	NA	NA	CASSLGPSRDNTF	TGTGCCAGCAGTTTGGGTCCCAGCAGGGATAACACCTTC
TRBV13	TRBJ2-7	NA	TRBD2	CASSSTTSGRAGYEQYF	TGTGCCAGCAGCTCAACGACTAGCGGGAGGGCCGGGTACGAGCAGTACTTC
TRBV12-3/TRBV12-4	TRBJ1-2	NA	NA	CASSPTGRNYGYTF	TGTGCCAGCAGTCCCACGGGGCGGAACTATGGCTACACCTTC
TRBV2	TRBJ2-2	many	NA	CASTGTPISRGELFF	TGTGCCAGCACCGGGACTCCCATATCTCGCGGGGAGCTGTTTTTT
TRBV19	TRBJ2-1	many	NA	CASSPRDNRNEQFF	TGTGCCAGTAGTCCCCGGGACAACCGAAATGAGCAGTTCTTC
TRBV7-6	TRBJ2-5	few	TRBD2	CASSGYQETQYF	TGTGCCAGTAGCGGGTACCAAGAGACCCAGTACTTC
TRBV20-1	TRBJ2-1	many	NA	CSASPGIPYNEQFF	TGCAGTGCTAGTCCCGGGATACCCTACAATGAGCAGTTCTTC
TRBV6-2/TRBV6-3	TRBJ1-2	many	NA	CASSPGHYGYTF	TGTGCCAGCAGTCCCGGGCACTATGGCTACACCTTC
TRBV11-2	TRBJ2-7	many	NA	CASSTTGNEQYF	TGTGCCAGCAGCACCACAGGGAACGAGCAGTACTTC
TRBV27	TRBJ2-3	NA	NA	CASSPSGGVTADTQYF	TGTGCCAGCAGTCCCTCCGGCGGGGTAACGGCAGATACGCAGTATTTT
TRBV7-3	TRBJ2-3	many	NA	CASSSISTDTQYF	TGTGCCAGCAGCTCCATTAGCACAGATACGCAGTATTTT
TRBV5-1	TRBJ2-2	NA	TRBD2	CASSLSSGHTGELFF	TGCGCCAGCAGCTTGTCTAGCGGACACACCGGGGAGCTGTTTTTT
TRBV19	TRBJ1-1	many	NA	CASSIAQNTEAFF	TGTGCCAGTAGTATAGCACAGAACACTGAAGCTTTCTTT
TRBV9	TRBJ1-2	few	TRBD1	CASSSEGHRGKGYTF	TGTGCCAGCAGCTCAGAGGGGCACAGGGGCAAAGGCTACACCTTC
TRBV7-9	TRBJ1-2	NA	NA	CASSLDVDYSYGYTF	TGTGCCAGCAGCTTAGACGTTGATTACAGCTATGGCTACACCTTC
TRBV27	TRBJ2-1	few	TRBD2	CASSPPGTSGYNEQFF	TGTGCCAGCAGTCCCCCCGGGACTAGCGGCTACAATGAGCAGTTCTTC
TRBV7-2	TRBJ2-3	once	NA	CASSLWGGGPYF	TGTGCCAGCAGCTTATGGGGAGGGGGCCCGTATTTT
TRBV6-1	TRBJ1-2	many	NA	CASRNRAPHYGYTF	TGTGCCAGCAGAAACAGGGCGCCGCACTATGGCTACACCTTC
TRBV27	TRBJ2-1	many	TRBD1	CASSSDRGNYNEQFF	TGTGCCAGCAGCTCTGACAGGGGGAACTACAATGAGCAGTTCTTC
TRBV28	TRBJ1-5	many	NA	CASSLSSQVWVENQPQHF	TGTGCCAGCAGTTTATCGTCGCAGGTCTGGGTAGAAAATCAGCCCCAGCATTTT
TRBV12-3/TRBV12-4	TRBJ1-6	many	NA	CASSLELLLDSPLHF	TGTGCCAGCAGTTTAGAGCTTCTTTTGGATTCACCCCTCCACTTT
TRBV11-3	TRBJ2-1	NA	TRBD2	CASSRGLARNNEQFF	TGTGCCAGCAGCAGGGGACTAGCGCGTAACAATGAGCAGTTCTTC
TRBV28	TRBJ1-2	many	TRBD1	CASSLARDSQRGYGYTF	TGTGCCAGCAGTTTGGCCCGGGACAGTCAAAGGGGCTATGGCTACACCTTC
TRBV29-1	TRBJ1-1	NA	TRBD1	CSLSAGGGVNTEAFF	TGCAGCTTATCGGCAGGGGGCGGTGTGAACACTGAAGCTTTCTTT
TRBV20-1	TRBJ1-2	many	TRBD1	CSAYGTGGAVDGYTF	TGCAGTGCGTACGGGACAGGGGGCGCGGTGGATGGCTACACCTTC
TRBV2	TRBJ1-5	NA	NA	CASSETRGYGQPQHF	TGTGCCAGCAGTGAAACACGAGGGTACGGTCAGCCCCAGCATTTT
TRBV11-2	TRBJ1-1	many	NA	CASSTYRENTEAFF	TGTGCCAGCAGCACCTACAGGGAGAACACTGAAGCTTTCTTT
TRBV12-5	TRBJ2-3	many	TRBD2	CASGLVILGRGSTDTQYF	TGTGCTAGTGGTTTGGTCATCTTGGGGAGGGGATCAACAGATACGCAGTATTTT
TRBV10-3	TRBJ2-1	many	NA	CAIRGGAGRVDEQFF	TGTGCCATCAGAGGGGGGGCTGGCCGTGTCGATGAGCAGTTCTTC
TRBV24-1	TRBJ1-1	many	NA	CATSDFKGRMNTEAFF	TGTGCCACCAGTGATTTTAAGGGCCGTATGAACACTGAAGCTTTCTTT
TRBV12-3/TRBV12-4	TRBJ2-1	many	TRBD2	CASSSTRLAGVDEQFF	TGTGCCAGCAGTTCTACCCGACTAGCGGGAGTGGATGAGCAGTTCTTC
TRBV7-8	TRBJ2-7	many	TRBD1	CASSSHAGTGTTYEQYF	TGTGCCAGCAGCTCCCATGCAGGGACAGGGACGACCTACGAGCAGTACTTC
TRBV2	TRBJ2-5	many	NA	CAIGEGETQYF	TGTGCCATTGGTGAGGGGGAGACCCAGTACTTC
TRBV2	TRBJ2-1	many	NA	CASSEWVSLGSEQFF	TGTGCCAGCAGTGAATGGGTTAGCCTCGGTAGTGAGCAGTTCTTC
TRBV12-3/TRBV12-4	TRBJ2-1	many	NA	CASGQSNEQFF	TGTGCCAGCGGGCAAAGCAATGAGCAGTTCTTC
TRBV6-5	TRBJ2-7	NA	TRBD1	CASSYPGQGRYEQYF	TGTGCCAGCAGTTACCCCGGACAGGGGAGGTACGAGCAGTACTTC
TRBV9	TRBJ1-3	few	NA	CASSNRDTGNTIYF	TGTGCCAGCAGCAACCGGGACACTGGAAACACCATATATTTT